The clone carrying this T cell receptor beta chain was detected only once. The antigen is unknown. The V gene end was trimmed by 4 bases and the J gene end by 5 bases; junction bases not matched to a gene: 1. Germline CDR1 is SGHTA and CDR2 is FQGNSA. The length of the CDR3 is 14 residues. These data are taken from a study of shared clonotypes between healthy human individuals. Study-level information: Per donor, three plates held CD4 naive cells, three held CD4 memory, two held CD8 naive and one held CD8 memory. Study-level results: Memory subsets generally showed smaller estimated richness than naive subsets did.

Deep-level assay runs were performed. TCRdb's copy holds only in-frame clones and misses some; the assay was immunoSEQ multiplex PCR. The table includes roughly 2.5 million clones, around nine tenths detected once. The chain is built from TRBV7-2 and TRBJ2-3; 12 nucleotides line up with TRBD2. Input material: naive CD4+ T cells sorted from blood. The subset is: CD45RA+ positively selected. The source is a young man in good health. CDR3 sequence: CASSWGLAGDTQYF. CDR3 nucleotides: TGTGCCAGCAGCTGGGGACTAGCGGGAGATACGCAGTATTTT.